The 2 T cell receptor beta chains below come from one sample, sequenced in a study of blood T cell repertoires in COVID-19. Libraries were prepared by immunoSEQ multiplex PCR; TCRdb keeps only in-frame clonotypes and omits some of them. The sample has more than 90,000 clones, 87% seen once. The sequenced sample was peripheral blood. The receptors derive from a woman aged 25-40 years with acute or convalescent COVID-19.

The chain combines TRBV7-6 with TRBJ1-2, with D perhaps TRBD1 (5 bases). CDR1 and CDR2 (germline): SGHVS, FNYEAQ. The CDR3 sequence is 13 residues long. With 5 bases removed from V and 6 bases from J, the gap between germline ends came to 13 bases. The CDR3 protein is CASSPQWGDGYTF. CDR3 nucleotides: TGTGCCAGCAGCCCTCAGTGGGGGGATGGCTACACCTTC.

This clone occurred a few times. The chain has TRBV5-6 and TRBJ2-2, with 12 bases identical to TRBD1. Germline CDR1 and CDR2: SGHDT and YYEEEE. This CDR3 contains 19 residues. Germline trimming cut 3 bases from V and 6 bases from J; bases unmatched to any gene: 15. The CDR3 protein is CASSWRDRGRGEYAGELFF. The CDR3 DNA reads as TGTGCCAGCAGCTGGAGGGACAGGGGGCGCGGGGAATATGCCGGGGAGCTGTTTTTT.